This T cell receptor (beta chain) came from a study of T cell responses to AZD1222 COVID-19 vaccine. The data were produced by immunoSEQ multiplex PCR, yet TCRdb's version contains in-frame clones alone and is incomplete. The sample yields 95,000 to 150,000 clones, about nine tenths seen once. This CDR3 spans 15 amino acids. The germline V gene has CDR1 LNHDA and CDR2 SQIVND (reference sequence). V lost 8 bases and J lost 3; bases outside the gene matches: 9. Points from the study as a whole: Across the whole spike, CD4 TCRs peaked at regions 160-218 and 743-854. Reportedly, nearly half of unique spike TCRs recognized epitopes outside B.1.351/B.1.1.7 mutations. Females outnumbered males among donors, who were mostly white British; clonal diversity was possibly underestimated. Only 5 or 6 AZD1222 recipients tested seropositive at baseline.

Concerning this clone itself: Its cognate antigen is unknown.

The TCR comes from an adult in good health. This chain connects TRBV19 to TRBJ2-5; 10 bases match TRBD1. This sample comprised peripheral blood, obtained on day 0 of AZD1222 vaccination. CDR3 residues: CASASVGTGEETQYF. CDR3 coding DNA: TGTGCCAGTGCATCGGTCGGGACAGGGGAAGAGACCCAGTACTTC.